This TCR beta chain was retrieved from a study of T cell responses to AZD1222 COVID-19 vaccine. Sequencing used immunoSEQ multiplex PCR; TCRdb keeps in-frame clones, though not all of them. This sample yields some 130,000 clones, of which 88% are seen a single time; around 20% belongs to the top ten. Trimming stripped 3 bases from V and 1 base from J, with 9 bases between. CDR1 is SGHDT and CDR2 is YYEEEE in the germline V gene. The CDR3 is 14 residues long. The sequencing here drew on peripheral blood, taken on day 0 of MenACWY control vaccination. The rearrangement links TRBV5-6 to TRBJ2-3; perhaps TRBD2 as D (6 bases). The sequence was obtained from an adult in good health. This CDR3 reads CASSWTGGTDTQYF. The CDR3 nucleotides are TGTGCCAGCAGCTGGACGGGGGGCACAGATACGCAGTATTTT.